The 12 T cell receptor beta chains below all came from one sample that was sequenced in a study of T cells in localized non-small cell lung cancer. Assay: immunoSEQ multiplex PCR; the TCRdb copy retains only in-frame clones and omits some. The table includes approximately 150,000 clones, around 90% detected once. This specimen was peripheral blood, taken before any cancer treatment. The receptors come from a female donor at least 60 years old with stage I lung adenocarcinoma.

The chain is built from TRBV23-1 and TRBJ2-5, with 7 bases matching TRBD1. TRBV23-1 counts as an open reading frame of uncertain function. The CDR3 contains 18 residues. J lost 0 bases, V lost 3 bases, and 13 bases had no gene match. CDR3 in amino acids: CASSHSGTATTNQETQYF. CDR3 in DNA: TGCGCCAGCAGTCATTCCGGGACAGCAACTACAAACCAAGAGACCCAGTACTTC.

The chain has TRBV27 and TRBJ2-7, with D unclear. Germline V gene data show CDR1 as MNHEY and CDR2 as SMNVEV (reference sequence). The CDR3 is 11 amino acids. Trimming pared 5 bases from V and 4 bases from J, leaving 6 bases between. The chain's CDR3 is CASSNLYEQYF. The CDR3 nucleotides read TGTGCCAGCAGTAACCTATACGAGCAGTACTTC.

This clone showed up just a few times. J is TRBJ2-1 and V is TRBV15, with TRBD2 matching 8 bases. Trimming cost V 1 base and J 2 bases; bases outside gene matches: 4. The germline V gene encodes CDR1 LNHNV and CDR2 YYDKDF (reference sequence). The CDR3 spans 16 residues. The CDR3 spells CATSRASGSPYNEQFF. The DNA for the CDR3 is TGTGCCACCAGCAGAGCGAGCGGGAGCCCCTACAATGAGCAGTTCTTC.

The V call is TRBV5-1, the J call TRBJ2-5; D is ambiguous. Germline V CDR1 and CDR2: SGHRS, YFSETQ. V lost 4 bases and J lost 0, with 10 bases in between. This CDR3 is built from 14 residues. This chain's CDR3 is CASSPEGYQETQYF. CDR3 DNA: TGCGCCAGCAGCCCGGAAGGGTACCAAGAGACCCAGTACTTC.

The rearrangement links TRBV7-8 to TRBJ1-6; maybe TRBD1 (6 bases). The CDR3 covers 14 residues. Germline CDR1 SGHVS, CDR2 FQNEAQ. Between the trimmed V and J ends, which lost 5 bases and 10 bases, there was a span of 15 bases. CDR3 sequence (DNA): TGTGCCAGCAGCAACACACAGGGTGTCTCACCCCTCCACTTT. It translates to CASSNTQGVSPLHF.

The chain couples TRBV25-1 to TRBJ1-3; D unclear. There are 12 residues in the CDR3. Germline lookup yields CDR1 MGHDK and CDR2 SYGVNS. Trimming took 8 bases from V and 4 from J, leaving 9 bases between them. CDR3 sequence: CASRSSGNTIYF. Here the CDR3 DNA reads TGTGCCAGCCGATCTTCGGGAAACACCATATATTTT.

This clone was counted only a few times. The chain is built from TRBV29-1 and TRBJ2-5; D perhaps matches TRBD2 (6 bases). Germline CDR1 reads SQVTM; CDR2 reads ANQGSEA. CDR3 length: 11 residues. The V gene lost 8 bases and the J gene lost 8 bases, with 15 bases spanning the gap. DNA of the CDR3: TGCAGCATGCGGGGCTCTGGAACCCAGTACTTC. This encodes CSMRGSGTQYF.

This chain uses TRBV28 with TRBJ1-2, with D unclear. V was trimmed by 3 bases and J by 2 bases, leaving 7 bases between them. The CDR3 sequence is 13 residues long. Per the germline V gene, CDR1 is MDHEN and CDR2 is SYDVKM. The CDR3 DNA is TGTGCCAGCAGTTTGGCGGACAACTATGGCTACACCTTC. Translating gives CASSLADNYGYTF.

The chain links TRBV29-1 to TRBJ2-3; D is unclear. Trimming shortened V by 4 bases and J by 4 bases, and 6 bases separated the two germline ends. Germline V CDR1 and CDR2: SQVTM, ANQGSEA. The CDR3 consists of 11 residues. CDR3 in amino acids: CSVAQADTQYF. The DNA of the CDR3 is TGCAGCGTTGCTCAGGCAGATACGCAGTATTTT.

This chain links TRBV27 with TRBJ2-7, with TRBD2 matching over 10 bases. In germline, CDR1 is MNHEY, CDR2 SMNVEV (reference sequence). The CDR3 is made up of 13 amino acids. V shed 8 bases and J 4 bases; nucleotides not matched to a gene: 5. The CDR3 region has the DNA TGTGCCAGCCGCCCAGCGGGAGGGTACGAGCAGTACTTC. The encoded protein is CASRPAGGYEQYF.

V is TRBV11-3 and J is TRBJ2-3, with 7 bases fitting TRBD1. V shed 5 bases, J shed 8 bases, and the junction held 7 bases outside the gene matches. CDR1 and CDR2 from the germline V gene are SGHNT and YENEEA. The CDR3 has 13 residues. Written as DNA, the CDR3 is TGTGCCAGCAGCCCCGCGGCAGGGGGTACGCAGTATTTT. Translating gives CASSPAAGGTQYF.

V gene TRBV2 combines with J gene TRBJ2-7, with 9 positions matching TRBD2. Germline loops: CDR1 SNHLY, CDR2 FYNNEI. With 4 bases clipped from V and 6 bases from J, the junction kept 16 bases outside the gene matches. The CDR3 runs 17 residues. The CDR3 region has the DNA TGTGCCAGCAGTGCCCCGACTAGCGGACCATACAGGGGCGAGCAGTACTTC. Its translation is CASSAPTSGPYRGEQYF.